The following is a TCR beta chain sequence with its context. The antigen remains unidentified. Relative to the germline gene, one junction end is altered; a read error may explain this. This entry is derived from a study of post-analysis software for immune sequencing data. Study summary: Relapsing-remitting, secondary progressive and progressive-relapsing multiple sclerosis were all included among the disease courses. Study results and caveats: Controls had lower frequencies than patients of 4 or 5 TRBV segments, which included TRBV5-6, TRBV5-1 and TRBV20-1.

Germline CDR1 and CDR2: SEHNR and FQNEAQ (reference sequence). The CDR3 is made up of 14 amino acids. Prepared libraries of TCR beta cDNA carried unique molecular identifiers. TCRdb recomputed calls from the PCR reads with MiXCR, one row per CDR3 protein. This table has some 700,000 distinct CDR3 sequences, 59% appearing once. This receptor was identified in a girl aged 2 to 9 with multiple sclerosis. This chain joins TRBV7-9 and TRBJ2-1; the D is unclear. The sequenced sample consisted of blood. In DNA form, the CDR3 reads TGTGCCAGCAGCAGCAAAGGGTCCTACAGTGAGCAGTTCTTC. It yields the protein CASSSKGSYSEQFF.